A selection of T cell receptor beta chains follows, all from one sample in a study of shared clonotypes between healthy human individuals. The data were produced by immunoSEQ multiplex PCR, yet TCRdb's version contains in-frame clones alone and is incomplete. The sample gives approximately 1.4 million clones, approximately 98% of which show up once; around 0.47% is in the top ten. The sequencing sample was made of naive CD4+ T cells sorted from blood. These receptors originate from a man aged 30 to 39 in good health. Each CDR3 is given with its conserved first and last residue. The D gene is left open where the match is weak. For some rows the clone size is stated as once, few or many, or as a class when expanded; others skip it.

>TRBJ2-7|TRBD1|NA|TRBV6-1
CASSLDRGEQYF
TGTGCCAGCAGTCTTGACAGGGGCGAGCAGTACTTC
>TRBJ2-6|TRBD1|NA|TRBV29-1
CSVRGQSTVSGANVLTF
TGCAGCGTCAGGGGGCAATCGACAGTATCTGGGGCCAACGTCCTGACTTTC
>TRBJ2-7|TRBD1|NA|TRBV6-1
CASRVGQFSSYEQYF
TGTGCCAGCAGAGTGGGACAGTTTAGCTCCTACGAGCAGTACTTC
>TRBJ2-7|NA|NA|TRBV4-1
CASSRHDRSYEQYF
TGCGCCAGCAGCCGACACGACAGAAGCTACGAGCAGTACTTC
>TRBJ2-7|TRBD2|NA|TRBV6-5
CASSYAGGPYEQYF
TGTGCCAGCAGTTATGCGGGAGGGCCCTACGAGCAGTACTTC
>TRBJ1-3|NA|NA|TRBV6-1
CASSEIWGALSGNTIYF
TGTGCCAGCAGTGAAATCTGGGGCGCACTCTCTGGAAACACCATATATTTT
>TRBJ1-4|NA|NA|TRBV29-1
CSVLRVQGEKLFF
TGCAGCGTCCTCAGGGTCCAAGGAGAAAAACTGTTTTTT
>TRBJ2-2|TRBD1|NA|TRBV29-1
CSAIQGARGTGELFF
TGCAGCGCCATCCAGGGGGCGCGAGGCACCGGGGAGCTGTTTTTT
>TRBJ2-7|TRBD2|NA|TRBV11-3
CASSFLAGSSEQYF
TGTGCCAGCAGCTTCCTAGCGGGGTCCTCCGAGCAGTACTTC
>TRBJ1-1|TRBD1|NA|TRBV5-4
CASSWTGSTEAFF
TGTGCCAGCAGCTGGACAGGGAGCACTGAAGCTTTCTTT
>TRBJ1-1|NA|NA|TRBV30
CAWRSAGPNEAFF
TGTGCCTGGAGGAGCGCCGGGCCCAATGAAGCTTTCTTT
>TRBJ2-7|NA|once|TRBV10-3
CAISESRTSYEQYF
TGTGCCATCAGTGAGTCCAGGACGTCCTACGAGCAGTACTTC
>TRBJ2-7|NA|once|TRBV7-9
CASSLDSGYEQYF
TGTGCCAGCAGCTTAGATTCTGGCTACGAGCAGTACTTC
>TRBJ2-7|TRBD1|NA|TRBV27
CASSPWGQVYEQYF
TGTGCCAGCAGTCCATGGGGACAGGTGTACGAGCAGTACTTC
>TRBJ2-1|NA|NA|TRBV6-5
CASSDLGYNEQFF
TGTGCCAGCAGTGACCTAGGCTACAATGAGCAGTTCTTC
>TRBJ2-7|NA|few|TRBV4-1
CASSQPNYEQYF
TGCGCCAGCAGCCAGCCGAACTACGAGCAGTACTTC
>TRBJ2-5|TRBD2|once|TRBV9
CASSVDLAGGLQETQYF
TGTGCCAGCAGCGTAGACCTAGCGGGAGGTCTCCAGGAGACCCAGTACTTC
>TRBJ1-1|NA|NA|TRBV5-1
CASSLFYGAEAFF
TGCGCCAGCAGCTTATTTTACGGGGCTGAAGCTTTCTTT
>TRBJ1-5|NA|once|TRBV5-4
CASSLAPGDNQPQHF
TGTGCCAGCAGCTTGGCCCCGGGGGACAATCAGCCCCAGCATTTT
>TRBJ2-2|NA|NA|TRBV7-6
CASSPELGIAGGELFF
TGTGCCAGCAGCCCCGAACTAGGAATAGCTGGCGGGGAGCTGTTTTTT
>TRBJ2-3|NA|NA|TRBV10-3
CAITGPGDTQYF
TGTGCCATCACCGGACCGGGAGATACGCAGTATTTT
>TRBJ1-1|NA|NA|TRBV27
CASSFNSVNTEAFF
TGTGCCAGCAGTTTCAATTCAGTAAACACTGAAGCTTTCTTT
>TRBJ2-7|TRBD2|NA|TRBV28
CASSWPAPAGGSPSYEQYF
TGTGCCAGCAGTTGGCCAGCACCAGCGGGAGGGAGCCCCTCCTACGAGCAGTACTTC
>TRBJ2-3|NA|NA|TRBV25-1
CASRRGDTQYF
TGTGCCAGCAGGAGGGGAGATACGCAGTATTTT
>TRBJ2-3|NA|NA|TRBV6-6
CASSYSVTQYF
TGTGCCAGCAGTTACTCGGTTACGCAGTATTTT
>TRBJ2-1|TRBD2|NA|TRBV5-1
CASSLFKREAWFF
TGCGCCAGCAGCTTGTTTAAGCGGGAGGCATGGTTCTTC
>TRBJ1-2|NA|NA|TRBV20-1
CSARRTDGYTF
TGCAGTGCTAGACGGACAGATGGCTACACCTTC
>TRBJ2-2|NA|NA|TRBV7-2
CASSLERRLYTGELFF
TGTGCCAGCAGCTTAGAACGGCGGTTATACACCGGGGAGCTGTTTTTT
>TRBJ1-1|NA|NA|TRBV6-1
CASSWQGGVAFF
TGTGCCAGCAGTTGGCAGGGAGGCGTAGCTTTCTTT
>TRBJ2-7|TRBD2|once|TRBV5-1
CASSVAGPTYEQYF
TGCGCCAGCAGCGTAGCGGGACCAACCTACGAGCAGTACTTC
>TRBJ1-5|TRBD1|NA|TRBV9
CASSVAGGLDQPQHF
TGTGCCAGCAGCGTTGCAGGGGGGCTTGATCAGCCCCAGCATTTT
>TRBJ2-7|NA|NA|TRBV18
CASSPRGGDSAYEQYF
TGTGCCAGCTCACCAAGGGGGGGGGACTCCGCCTACGAGCAGTACTTC
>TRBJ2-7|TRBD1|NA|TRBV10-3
CAIKTGGSYEQYF
TGTGCCATCAAGACAGGGGGTTCCTACGAGCAGTACTTC
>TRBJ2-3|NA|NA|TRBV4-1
CASSQEIRSDTQYF
TGCGCCAGCAGCCAAGAAATCCGGAGTGATACGCAGTATTTT
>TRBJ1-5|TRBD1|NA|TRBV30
CACTTGAGTQPQHF
TGTGCCTGTACAACAGGGGCGGGAACTCAGCCCCAGCATTTT
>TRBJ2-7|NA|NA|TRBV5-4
CASSLDTWTYEQYF
TGTGCCAGCAGCCTGGACACGTGGACCTACGAGCAGTACTTC
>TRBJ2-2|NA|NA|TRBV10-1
CASSSNTGELFF
TGCGCCAGCAGTTCGAACACCGGGGAGCTGTTTTTT
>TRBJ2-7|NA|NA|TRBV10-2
CASSEGATSAYEQYF
TGCGCCAGCAGTGAGGGTGCAACGTCGGCCTACGAGCAGTACTTC
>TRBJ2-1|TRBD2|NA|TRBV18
CASSPPSGRTDNEQFF
TGTGCCAGCTCACCACCAAGCGGGAGGACCGACAATGAGCAGTTCTTC
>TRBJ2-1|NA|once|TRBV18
CASSARRTPTGNEQFF
TGTGCCAGCTCTGCGAGGCGGACCCCGACCGGCAATGAGCAGTTCTTC
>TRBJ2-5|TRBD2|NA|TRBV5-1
CASSFGTSGRGGQETQYF
TGCGCCAGCAGCTTCGGGACTAGCGGGAGAGGTGGGCAAGAGACCCAGTACTTC
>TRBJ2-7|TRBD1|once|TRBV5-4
CASSKDRHSSYEQYF
TGTGCCAGCAGCAAGGACAGGCACAGCTCCTACGAGCAGTACTTC
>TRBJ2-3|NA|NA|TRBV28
CASSFPGAPIGADTQYF
TGTGCCAGCAGTTTTCCGGGTGCGCCCATCGGTGCAGATACGCAGTATTTT
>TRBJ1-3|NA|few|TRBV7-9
CASSLEGTSGNTIYF
TGTGCCAGCAGCTTAGAAGGGACATCTGGAAACACCATATATTTT
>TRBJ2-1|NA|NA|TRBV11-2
CASSLKSSYNEQFF
TGTGCCAGCAGCTTGAAGAGCTCCTACAATGAGCAGTTCTTC
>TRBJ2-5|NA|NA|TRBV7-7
CASSFRLLETQYF
TGTGCTAGCAGCTTTCGGTTACTGGAGACCCAGTACTTC
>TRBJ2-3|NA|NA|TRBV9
CASSVWDGGRRDTQYF
TGTGCCAGCAGCGTGTGGGACGGGGGACGTAGGGATACGCAGTATTTT
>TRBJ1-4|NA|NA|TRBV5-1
CASRLIGADEKLFF
TGCGCCAGCAGACTAATCGGGGCAGACGAAAAACTGTTTTTT
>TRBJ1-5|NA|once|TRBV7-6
CASSPLGRDNQPQHF
TGTGCCAGCAGCCCCTTGGGCAGGGACAATCAGCCCCAGCATTTT
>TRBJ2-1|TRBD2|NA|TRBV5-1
CASRSSGNNEQFF
TGCGCCAGCAGATCTAGCGGGAACAATGAGCAGTTCTTC
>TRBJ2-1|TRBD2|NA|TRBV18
CASSPLSSGANNEQFF
TGTGCCAGCTCACCACTTTCTAGCGGGGCCAACAATGAGCAGTTCTTC
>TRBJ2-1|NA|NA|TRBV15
CATSRDREIWDSYNEQFF
TGTGCCACCAGCAGAGATCGGGAGATATGGGACTCCTACAATGAGCAGTTCTTC
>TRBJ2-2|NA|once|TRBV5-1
CASRAEQGHPNTGELFF
TGCGCCAGCCGCGCGGAACAGGGACACCCGAACACCGGGGAGCTGTTTTTT